This entry describes one T cell receptor (beta chain). Antigen specificity is unknown. These data come from a study of PD-1 blockade in classical Hodgkin lymphoma. CDR1 and CDR2 (germline): MGHRA, YSYEKL. The CDR3 is made up of 15 amino acids. V lost 0 bases and J 8 bases, leaving 13 bases between the germline ends. Only in-frame clones appear in the TCRdb table, and some are missing; sequencing was by immunoSEQ multiplex PCR. The profile covers about 50,000 clones, with approximately 76% appearing a single time and approximately 12% taken by the ten largest. Whole-study results and caveats: Reports indicated that newly diagnosed patients had lower baseline TCR diversity than healthy donors did. Complete responders showed a baseline diversity that resembled the diversity of newly diagnosed patients. The repertoire differences lack a defined cause, possibly disease activity or prior therapy.

This sample's time point: cycle 4 day 1 (C4D1), after more than 5 weeks of nivolumab. All patients experienced relapse after autologous stem cell transplantation, and brentuximab vedotin exposure was variable. Best outcomes ranged across complete response, partial response and progressive disease. This sequence joins TRBV4-1 and TRBJ1-4; D may be TRBD1 (5 bases). This specimen consisted of peripheral blood mononuclear cells (PBMCs), obtained before the fourth cycle of nivolumab. This receptor was identified in a human donor with classical Hodgkin lymphoma. The CDR3 sequence is CASSQDGTKSEKLFF. CDR3 DNA: TGCGCCAGCAGCCAAGACGGGACCAAGAGCGAAAAACTGTTTTTT.